This TCR beta chain was found in a study of blood T cell repertoires in COVID-19 (TCRdb year 2020). About the study as a whole: Collaborator samples came from the United States, Italy and Spain and covered acute and convalescent phases of COVID-19. The prospective study material was composed of cDNA or gDNA derived from T cells, B-cell-depleted T cells, or PBMCs. Deeply sampled blood TCRbeta repertoires from subjects exposed to, actively infected with, or recovered from COVID-19 were included in the dataset. The repertoires were made available in a free public database intended to serve as a resource for research on the immune response to SARS-CoV-2. The samples were drawn from two sources: the first 160 participants of the ongoing ImmuneRACE study, and 950 to 1,500 subjects contributed by 6 global collaborators. A de-identified subject ID, COVID-19 status, age in years and sex were almost always included in the sample metadata. Where available, HLA class I and class II types were obtained from metadata supplied by the sample provider rather than from assay-based typing. Findings and caveats that apply to the study as a whole: The quantity of clinical and demographic metadata differed by source and by participant and was supplied without curation.

Collaborating institutions collected whole blood in K2EDTA tubes following their own protocols. For TCRbeta analysis, collaborators shipped samples as frozen whole blood, isolated PBMCs, or DNA extracted from either of those sample types. Concerning this clone: Its antigen has not been determined. Base qualities are not at hand, and no much larger clone is one base apart.

The immunoSEQ Assay, a bias-controlled multiplex PCR, was used to amplify TCRbeta CDR3 regions from genomic DNA. The original methods were these. Within the assay, amplification of reference gene primers was used to estimate how many nucleated cells each sample contained. To quantify the absolute abundance of each unique TCRbeta CDR3 rearrangement, sequence reads were collapsed and filtered. For each sample, productive Simpson clonality was calculated as the square root of Simpson's diversity index across productive rearrangements. The table was pulled from immuneACCESS by TCRdb, which kept in-frame rearrangements only. Such tables lose some clones; where checked, under half of the loss comes from unresolved V genes, and the rest has no known cause. That table supplies the V and J calls and clone size; D and trimming were determined from the DNA. Present in this sample are 40,000 to 55,000 clones, approximately 80% of which were seen just once. The top ten constitute over 13% of the sample.

Sequenced sample: peripheral blood. The source is a human donor in a cohort sampled during active COVID-19.

The sequenced DNA: TGCGCCAGCAGCCTAAGGCACGGGGGATTGAACTATGGCTACACCTTC. Translated, it gives CASSLRHGGLNYGYTF. The chain couples TRBV4-1 to TRBJ1-2; the D gene is possibly TRBD1, with 5 bases matching. The CDR3 goes from the cysteine to the phenylalanine over 16 residues. Solely the CDR3 DNA is kept, with 48 bases framed from the first base. Trimming removed 4 bases from V and 2 bases from J, leaving 17 bases between the germline ends. The germline V gene yields MGHRA for CDR1 and YSYEKL for CDR2.